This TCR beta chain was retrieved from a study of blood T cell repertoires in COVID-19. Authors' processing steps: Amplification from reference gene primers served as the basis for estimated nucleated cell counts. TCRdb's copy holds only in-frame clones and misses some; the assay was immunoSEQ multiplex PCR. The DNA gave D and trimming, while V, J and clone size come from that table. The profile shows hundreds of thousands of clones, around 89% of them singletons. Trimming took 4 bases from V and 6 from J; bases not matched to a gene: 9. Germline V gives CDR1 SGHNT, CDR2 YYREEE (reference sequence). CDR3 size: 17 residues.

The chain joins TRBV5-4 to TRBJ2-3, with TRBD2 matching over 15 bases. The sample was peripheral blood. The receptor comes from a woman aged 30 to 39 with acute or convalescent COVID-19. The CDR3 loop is CASSKGLAGGGADTQYF. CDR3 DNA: TGTGCCAGCAGCAAGGGACTAGCGGGGGGAGGGGCGGATACGCAGTATTTT.